This T cell receptor beta chain originates from a study of shared clonotypes between healthy human individuals. Repertoires were generated with immunoSEQ multiplex PCR, while TCRdb's copy carries only in-frame clones and drops some. The sample records over 95,000 clones, around 73% being singletons. This clone turned up a few times. Its target is not known. Nashville, Tennessee was home to all donors, who were Caucasian adults. CDR1 and CDR2 from the germline V gene are MNHNY and SVGAGI (reference sequence). Trimming stripped 6 bases from V and 6 bases from J, with 17 bases between. The CDR3 has 14 amino acids. Study results and limitations: Larger estimated richness was generally recorded for naive subsets relative to memory subsets.

The origin of this receptor is a woman in her twenties or thirties in good health. The sequenced sample was memory CD8+ T cells sorted from blood. Regarding subset: CD45RO+ cells pooled with CCR7-negative TemRA cells. V gene TRBV6-6 combines with J gene TRBJ1-1; the D is unclear. CDR3 residues: CASSRHEGVPEAFF. DNA for the CDR3: TGTGCCAGCAGCCGACACGAAGGAGTACCTGAAGCTTTCTTT.